Below are 23 T cell receptor beta chains sequenced from a single sample in a study of T cell changes during pregnancy in multiple sclerosis. Method: immunoSEQ multiplex PCR; TCRdb's copy keeps in-frame clones and lacks some. The sample includes fewer than 35,000 clones, around 90% seen only once; the top ten take around 0.62%. The sample consisted of CD4+ T cells from peripheral blood mononuclear cells, taken in the third trimester of pregnancy. The source of these receptors is a female donor in good health, enrolled as a control in a pregnancy study.

The chain employs TRBV7-9 and TRBJ2-5; D might be TRBD2 (5 bases). Germline V gives CDR1 SEHNR, CDR2 FQNEAQ (reference sequence). V lost 5 bases and J 5 bases, leaving 15 bases between the germline ends. The CDR3 consists of 14 residues. This CDR3 is CASSLRTEIETQYF. DNA of the CDR3: TGTGCCAGCAGCCTGCGGACTGAGATCGAGACCCAGTACTTC.

V is TRBV19 and J is TRBJ2-1, with D perhaps TRBD1 (6 bases). The CDR3 covers 16 residues. The V gene lost 2 bases and the J gene lost 8 bases, with 19 bases spanning the gap. The germline V gene has CDR1 LNHDA and CDR2 SQIVND (reference sequence). The DNA of the CDR3 is TGTGCCAGTAGTATACAGTCCGGGACAATTTCCCATGAGCAGTTCTTC. Translated, it gives CASSIQSGTISHEQFF.

The chain carries TRBV9 and TRBJ1-1; no clear D. Per the germline V gene, CDR1 is SGDLS and CDR2 is YYNGEE. V lost 1 base and J lost 5, with 12 bases in between. CDR3 length equals 14 residues. CDR3 nucleotides: TGTGCCAGCAGCGTAAGCGTGGCGAGGACTGAAGCTTTCTTT. This sequence encodes CASSVSVARTEAFF.

V is TRBV5-4 and J is TRBJ2-1, with 10 positions matching TRBD2. Germline values: CDR1 SGHNT, CDR2 YYREEE (reference sequence). The length of the CDR3 is 13 residues. V lost 2 bases, J lost 10 bases, and 3 bases stayed unmatched. The CDR3 DNA reads TGTGCCAGCAGCTTAGCGGGGGGGCAAGAGCAGTTCTTC. Its translation: CASSLAGGQEQFF.

The chain recombines TRBV19 with TRBJ2-5, with TRBD2 matching 13 bases. This CDR3 is built from 14 residues. V dropped 8 bases and J dropped 4; count of bases not matched to a gene: 4. Germline CDR1 LNHDA, CDR2 SQIVND (reference sequence). CDR3 sequence: CASRTSGRAETQYF. Here the CDR3 DNA reads TGTGCCAGTCGCACTAGCGGGAGGGCAGAGACCCAGTACTTC.

The chain couples TRBV5-5 to TRBJ2-5; possible D gene TRBD2, 5 bases. V was cut by 7 bases and J by 2 bases, with 15 bases left in between. The V gene's germline CDR1 is SGHKS and CDR2 YYEKEE (reference sequence). The CDR3 consists of 14 residues. The CDR3 DNA sequence: TGTGCCAGCGGCCTACCAGCGGTTCAAGAGACCCAGTACTTC. Translated: CASGLPAVQETQYF. Full variable domain (remainder filled in from reference TRBV5-5 and TRBJ2-5): DAGVTQSPTHLIKTRGQQVTLRCSPISGHKSVSWYQQVLGQGPQFIFQYYEKEERGRGNFPDRFSARQFPNYSSELNVNALLLGDSALYLCASGLPAVQETQYFGPGTRLLVL.

As to this clone: The junction differs from germline at one of its ends, possibly a read error. The same CDR3 arises from other DNA sequences in this sample as well. The CDR3 reads CASSHGAGAWNTEAFF. In nucleotides, the CDR3 is TGCGCCAGCAGCCACGGGGCGGGGGCATGGAACACTGAAGCTTTCTTT. This chain joins TRBV7-8 and TRBJ1-1, with D maybe TRBD1 (6 bases). Germline V gene data show CDR1 as SGHVS and CDR2 as FQNEAQ. The CDR3 runs 16 residues.

V is TRBV5-5 and J is TRBJ1-5; possibly TRBD1 for D (5 bases). This CDR3 is built from 14 residues. Deletions cut 0 bases from V and 5 bases from J, with 9 bases between. Germline CDR1 SGHKS, CDR2 YYEKEE (reference sequence). The CDR3: CASSLGGDDQPQHF. In nucleotides, the CDR3 is TGTGCCAGCAGCTTGGGGGGGGACGATCAGCCCCAGCATTTT.

This clone was found once. This chain joins TRBV10-3 and TRBJ1-1; weak D call: TRBD1 (5 bases). This CDR3 is built from 15 residues. Trimming pared 6 bases from V and 2 bases from J, leaving 16 bases between. The germline V gene has CDR1 ENHRY and CDR2 SYGVKD. DNA of the CDR3: TGTGCCATCAGCCGAGCGAAGACAGATAACACTGAAGCTTTCTTT. As protein: CAISRAKTDNTEAFF.

The chain recombines TRBV10-2 with TRBJ2-4; 8 bases are shared with TRBD2. This CDR3 is 14 amino acids long. Losses at the gene ends were 10 bases for V and 4 bases for J; bases not matched to a gene: 9. Per germline, CDR1 WSHSY and CDR2 SAAADI. As DNA, the CDR3 is TGCGCCATTTCCCGGGGGGGCTCAAAAAACATTCAGTACTTC. It translates to CAISRGGSKNIQYF.

The chain has TRBV19 and TRBJ2-3; maybe TRBD1 (6 bases). V dropped 3 bases and J dropped 6 bases, with 16 bases sitting between them. The CDR3 extends over 15 amino acids. Germline V gene lookup returns CDR1 LNHDA and CDR2 SQIVND (reference sequence). This CDR3 is CASSIGSGARDTQYF. For the CDR3, the DNA is TGTGCCAGTAGTATCGGGTCAGGGGCCAGGGATACGCAGTATTTT.

The count of this clone is one. This chain links TRBV7-8 with TRBJ2-1; 11 nucleotides align to TRBD2. Germline V lookup: CDR1 SGHVS, CDR2 FQNEAQ. The CDR3 contains 18 residues. V gave up 3 bases and J gave up 0 bases; unmatched junction bases: 7. The CDR3 reads CASSLLAGGSSSYNEQFF. The CDR3 nucleotides read TGTGCCAGCAGCTTGCTAGCGGGGGGTTCGAGCTCCTACAATGAGCAGTTCTTC.

The V gene is TRBV7-8, the J gene TRBJ2-1; 12 bases agree with TRBD2. This CDR3 has 17 amino acids. Germline V gene lookup returns CDR1 SGHVS and CDR2 FQNEAQ. V shed 4 bases, J shed 4 bases, and the junction held 8 bases outside the gene matches. The CDR3 loop is CASSSRTSGTLYNEQFF. CDR3 sequence (DNA): TGTGCCAGCAGCTCCCGGACTAGCGGGACCTTATACAATGAGCAGTTCTTC. Supplemented by reference TRBV7-8 and TRBJ2-1, the full variable domain reads GAGVSQSPRYKVAKRGQDVALRCDPISGHVSLFWYQQALGQGPEFLTYFQNEAQLDKSGLPSDRFFAERPEGSVSTLKIQRTQQEDSAVYLCASSSRTSGTLYNEQFFGPGTRLTVL.

The rearrangement joins TRBV5-6 to TRBJ1-2, with no clear D. With 0 bases removed from V and 2 bases from J, the gap between germline ends came to 5 bases. Germline V CDR1 and CDR2: SGHDT, YYEEEE. The CDR3 spans 13 residues. The CDR3 loop is CASSLGRNYGYTF. Here the CDR3 DNA reads TGTGCCAGCAGCTTGGGCAGGAACTATGGCTACACCTTC.

DNA for the CDR3: TGTGCCAGCAGCTCTGCCTTGCGGGGGGCCGCAGATACGCAGTATTTT. Its protein is CASSSALRGAADTQYF. The rearrangement links TRBV7-2 to TRBJ2-3, with TRBD2 matching over 8 bases. The CDR3 contains 16 residues. Germline CDR1 reads SGHTA; CDR2 reads FQGNSA. Trimming cost V 4 bases and J 4 bases; bases outside gene matches: 10.

This chain uses TRBV4-1 with TRBJ2-3, with 9 bases identical to TRBD2. Germline V gene lookup returns CDR1 MGHRA and CDR2 YSYEKL. The J segment lost 2 bases and the V segment lost 0 bases, leaving 3 bases of the junction unmatched. This CDR3 region has 16 residues. The CDR3 sequence is CASSQDVAGATDTQYF. The CDR3 nucleotides read TGCGCCAGCAGCCAAGATGTAGCGGGGGCCACAGATACGCAGTATTTT.

This chain connects TRBV6-1 to TRBJ2-1, with D tentatively TRBD2 (6 bases). The germline gives CDR1 MNHNS, CDR2 SASEGT. Trimming shortened V by 5 bases and J by 7 bases, and 18 bases separated the two germline ends. CDR3 size: 15 residues. CDR3 loop: CASSPGGTFRNEQFF. Written as DNA, the CDR3 is TGTGCCAGCAGTCCAGGCGGGACCTTTAGGAATGAGCAGTTCTTC.

This clone came up once. V gene TRBV14 combines with J gene TRBJ2-3; possibly TRBD1 for D (6 bases). The length of the CDR3 is 13 residues. The V end was cut by 4 bases, the J end by 3 bases, with 8 bases between. Germline V gives CDR1 SGHDN, CDR2 FVKESK. CDR3 residues: CASSPQGTDTQYF. CDR3 sequence (DNA): TGTGCCAGCAGCCCCCAGGGGACAGATACGCAGTATTTT.

This chain uses TRBV11-2 with TRBJ2-7; 12 bases line up with TRBD1. This CDR3 region has 14 residues. The V segment lost 5 bases and the J segment 6 bases; nucleotides outside the gene matches: 5. Germline values: CDR1 SGHAT, CDR2 FQNNGV. CDR3 DNA sequence: TGTGCCAGCAGCCTGGGACAGGGGGCGGTCGAGCAGTACTTC. Its translation is CASSLGQGAVEQYF.

The count of this clone is one. This chain joins TRBV5-8 and TRBJ1-5; a weak D match, TRBD1 (6 bases). The CDR3 totals 15 residues. Trimming removed 4 bases at V and 2 bases at J, with 13 bases between. In germline, CDR1 is SGHTS, CDR2 YDEGEE. The CDR3 protein is CASSTRAGGNQPQHF. The CDR3 DNA follows: TGTGCCAGCAGCACCCGCGCAGGGGGCAATCAGCCCCAGCATTTT.

The CDR3 coding sequence is TGCAGTGCTCGAGCGGGACTTGAGCAGTTCTTC. It is translated as CSARAGLEQFF. V usage is TRBV20-1 and J usage is TRBJ2-1, with 7 bases lining up with TRBD2. There are 11 residues in the CDR3. Per germline, CDR1 DFQATT and CDR2 SNEGSKA (reference sequence). V was pared by 5 bases and J by 9 bases, with 4 bases of the junction left unmatched.

This sequence joins TRBV20-1 and TRBJ2-1; D is unresolved. The germline gives CDR1 DFQATT, CDR2 SNEGSKA (reference sequence). This CDR3 comprises 9 residues. V was trimmed by 7 bases and J by 8 bases, leaving 6 bases between them. The CDR3 sequence: CSEGDEQFF. The CDR3 DNA follows: TGCAGTGAAGGAGATGAGCAGTTCTTC.

The chain uses TRBV30 and TRBJ2-1, with 11 bases matching TRBD2. The CDR3 consists of 15 residues. With 1 base clipped from V and 4 bases from J, the junction kept 3 bases outside the gene matches. Germline CDR1 GTSNPN, CDR2 SVGIG (reference sequence). The CDR3 region is CAWSAGLADYNEQFF. CDR3 DNA: TGTGCCTGGAGTGCGGGACTAGCGGATTACAATGAGCAGTTCTTC.